One sample yielded the 10 T cell receptor beta chains listed below, sequenced in a study of T cell repertoires in cytomegalovirus infection. TCRdb reprocessed the reads with MiXCR, giving one entry per CDR3 protein. The sample yields around 630,000 distinct CDR3 sequences, 20% to 25% seen once. The sequenced sample was CD8+ T cells from PBMCs. The receptor set was obtained from a human donor in good health (CMV status not recorded). Some clones in this sample may be carry-over from other donors' samples.

This clonotype has more than one count but fewer than ten. The chain combines TRBV6-2 or TRBV6-3 with TRBJ2-7; D call uncertain. Germline V lookup: CDR1 MNHEY, CDR2 SVGEGT. The CDR3 is made up of 12 amino acids. V was clipped by 0 bases and J by 4 bases, with 4 bases between them. CDR3 in DNA: TGTGCCAGCAGTTACTCGAATTACGAGCAGTACGTC. Its protein is CASSYSNYEQYV.

The chain combines TRBV12-3 or TRBV12-4 with TRBJ2-7; unclear D gene. The CDR3 consists of 16 residues. Trimming removed 3 bases at V and 2 bases at J, with 17 bases between. The CDR3, as DNA: TGTGCCAGCAGTTTGGGCCTGGTAGGCCCTACCTACGAGCAGTACTTC. This sequence encodes CASSLGLVGPTYEQYF.

This clonotype was picked up a small number of times. The chain combines TRBV2 with TRBJ1-5, with D possibly being TRBD1 (5 bases). Germline CDR1 and CDR2: SNHLY and FYNNEI. V shed 6 bases and J shed 4 bases, with 22 bases lying between them. The CDR3 totals 17 residues. The CDR3 bases are TGTGCCAGCAGCCCCGAGGGACTGATATACCGGAATCAGCCCCAGCATTTT. This codes for CASSPEGLIYRNQPQHF.

The CDR3 coding sequence is TGTGCCAGCAGGGTTACGAATAATTCACCCCTCCACTTT. It codes for CASRVTNNSPLHF. V gene TRBV27 combines with J gene TRBJ1-6; D gene uncertain. Germline V CDR1 and CDR2: MNHEY, SMNVEV (reference sequence). V lost 6 bases and J 5 bases, leaving 8 bases between the germline ends. CDR3 length: 13 residues.

This clonotype came up many times. The chain recombines TRBV7-2 with TRBJ2-1; 7 nucleotides align to TRBD2. The germline V gene encodes CDR1 SGHTA and CDR2 FQGNSA. Trimming removed 1 base from V and 3 bases from J; junction bases left unmatched: 9. This CDR3 comprises 17 residues. For the CDR3, the DNA is TGTGCCAGCAGCTTAGAGGCGGGGGTGACATACTACAATGAGCAGTTCTTC. Protein sequence: CASSLEAGVTYYNEQFF.

CDR3 loop: CASIDTGFYGYTF. The CDR3 bases are TGTGCCAGCATCGATACAGGATTTTATGGCTACACCTTC. The chain employs TRBV2 and TRBJ1-2; a possible D gene is TRBD1 (5 bases). V was shortened by 7 bases and J by 5 bases, with 14 bases between the two germline ends. CDR3 length equals 13 residues. CDR1 and CDR2 from the germline V gene are SNHLY and FYNNEI.

This clonotype was counted many times. The genes are TRBV12-3 or TRBV12-4 and TRBJ1-5; 8 bases are shared with TRBD1. Trimming at V came to 3 bases and at J to 5 bases, leaving 6 bases not matched to a gene. CDR3 length: 15 amino acids. CDR3 region: CASSFDRGADQPQHF. In nucleotides, the CDR3 is TGTGCCAGCAGTTTCGACAGGGGCGCTGATCAGCCCCAGCATTTT.

This clonotype was seen repeatedly, ten times or more. The chain employs TRBV7-6 and TRBJ2-2; no reliable D call. Germline CDR1 and CDR2: SGHVS and FNYEAQ. The CDR3 covers 11 residues. Trimming took off 6 bases at V and 3 bases at J, with 2 bases between the two ends. For the CDR3, the DNA is TGTGCCAGCAGGGACACCGGGGAGCTGTTTTTT. Its translation: CASRDTGELFF.

This clonotype turned up a few times. The chain is built from TRBV7-9 and TRBJ2-3; possibly TRBD1 for D (6 bases). Trimming removed 5 bases at V and 3 bases at J, with 15 bases between. Germline CDR1 and CDR2: SEHNR and FQNEAQ (reference sequence). The CDR3 sequence is 15 residues long. CDR3 sequence: CASSPRLGATDTQYF. The CDR3 coding sequence is TGTGCCAGCAGCCCTAGGCTGGGGGCAACAGATACGCAGTATTTT.

Many counts were recorded for this clonotype. The chain employs TRBV12-3 or TRBV12-4 and TRBJ2-2, with 15 bases lining up with TRBD2. J was trimmed by 4 bases and V by 6 bases; bases with no gene match: 9. CDR3 length: 18 residues. CDR3 sequence reads: CASSAGLAGGPGTGELFF. The CDR3, as DNA: TGTGCCAGCAGCGCGGGACTAGCGGGGGGACCGGGCACCGGGGAGCTGTTTTTT.